This T cell receptor beta chain was captured in a study of T cell clones after liver transplantation. Study background: Pre-transplant mixed lymphocyte reactions yielded third-party-reactive TCRbeta sequences as comparators for graft-donor-reactive sequences. Tolerant meant at least one year fully off immunosuppression without liver enzymes above twice normal.

Germline-derived CDR1 and CDR2 are MNHEY and SVGAGI. Trimming at V came to 0 bases and at J to 2 bases, leaving 4 bases not matched to a gene. The CDR3 covers 16 residues. Sorting of unstimulated PBMCs yielded separate CD3+CD4+ and CD3+CD8+ fractions. Sequenced by immunoSEQ multiplex PCR; TCRdb stores in-frame clones only, minus some. The data hold about 120,000 clones, with about nine tenths observed a single time. The V gene is TRBV6-5, the J gene TRBJ2-4; 7 nucleotides line up with TRBD1. Sample: CD4+ T cells from blood, taken 12 months after liver transplant. The receptor was derived from a human patient who received a liver transplant. T cells may partly derive from the graft donor. The CDR3, as DNA: TGTGCCAGCAGTTACTCCCACAGGGGTTCCAAAAACATTCAGTACTTC. As protein: CASSYSHRGSKNIQYF.